Detailed here is one TCR beta chain. What it recognizes is unknown. This entry comes from a study of shared clonotypes between healthy human individuals. This CDR3 comprises 14 residues. The germline V and J ends were trimmed by 5 bases and 3 bases, with 11 bases remaining between them. CDR1 is SEHNR, CDR2 FQNEAQ, per germline (reference sequence). Deep level was the assay's run setting. Here immunoSEQ multiplex PCR was the method, and the copy in TCRdb shows in-frame clones only, minus some. The table records about 2 million clones, roughly 96% of them present only once. Notes on the study in general: Clonotype sharing among donors, it was expected, would be affected by sequencing depth.

This chain connects TRBV7-9 to TRBJ2-1, with unresolved D. Sequenced input: naive CD4+ T cells sorted from blood. Noted subset: CD45RA+ positively selected. This clonotype originated in a man younger than 30 in good health. CDR3 sequence: CASSPSLGYNEQFF. CDR3 nucleotide sequence: TGTGCCAGCAGCCCTTCGTTGGGCTACAATGAGCAGTTCTTC.